The clone carrying this TCR beta chain was observed many times. This CDR3 has 11 amino acids. Trimming left V 6 bases short and J 10 bases short, with 11 bases between. Germline V gene data show CDR1 as SGHTA and CDR2 as FQGNSA. The data were obtained in a study of beta chain features in type 1 diabetes. Isolated RNA was reverse transcribed in full, so expressed TCRB transcripts were sequenced. Method: immunoSEQ multiplex PCR; TCRdb's copy keeps in-frame clones and lacks some. The sample yields around 500,000 clones, 9.5% to 12% seen once. The genes are TRBV7-2 and TRBJ2-3, with D perhaps given as TRBD1 or TRBD2 (5 bases each). The receptor was derived from a woman aged 18-29 years in good health. The sequencing sample was made of naive CD4+ T cells from blood. The CDR3 DNA reads TGTGCCAGCAGGGAGCTGGGGGCGCAGTATTTT. Its protein product is CASRELGAQYF.